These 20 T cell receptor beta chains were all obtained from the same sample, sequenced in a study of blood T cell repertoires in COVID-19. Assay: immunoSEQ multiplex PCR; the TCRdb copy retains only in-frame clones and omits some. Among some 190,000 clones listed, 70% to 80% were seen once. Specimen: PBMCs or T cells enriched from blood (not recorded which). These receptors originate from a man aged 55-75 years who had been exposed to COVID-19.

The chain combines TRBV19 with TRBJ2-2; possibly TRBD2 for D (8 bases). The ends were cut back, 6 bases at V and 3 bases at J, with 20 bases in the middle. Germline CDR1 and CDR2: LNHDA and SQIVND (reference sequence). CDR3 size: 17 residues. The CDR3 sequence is CASSTPREGAHTGELFF. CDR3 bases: TGTGCCAGTAGCACCCCCCGGGAGGGGGCGCACACCGGGGAGCTGTTTTTT.

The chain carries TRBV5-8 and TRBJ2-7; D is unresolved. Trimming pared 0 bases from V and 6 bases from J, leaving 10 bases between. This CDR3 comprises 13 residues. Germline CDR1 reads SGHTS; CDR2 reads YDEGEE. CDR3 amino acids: CASSLDPRFEQYF. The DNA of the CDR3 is TGTGCCAGCAGCTTGGATCCGCGCTTCGAGCAGTACTTC.

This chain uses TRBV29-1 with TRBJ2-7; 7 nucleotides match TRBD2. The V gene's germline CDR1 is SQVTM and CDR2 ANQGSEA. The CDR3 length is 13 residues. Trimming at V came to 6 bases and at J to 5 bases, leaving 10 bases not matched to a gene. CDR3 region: CSVGTTNRDEQYF. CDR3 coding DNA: TGCAGCGTCGGGACTACCAATAGGGACGAGCAGTACTTC.

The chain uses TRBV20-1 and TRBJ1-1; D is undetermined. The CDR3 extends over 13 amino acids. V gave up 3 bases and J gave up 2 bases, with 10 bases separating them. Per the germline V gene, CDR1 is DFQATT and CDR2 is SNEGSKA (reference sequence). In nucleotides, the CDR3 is TGCAGTGCTAGTTACGGAGTTAACACTGAAGCTTTCTTT. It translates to CSASYGVNTEAFF.

The CDR3 spells CAWSATRITPYGYTF. The CDR3 DNA follows: TGTGCCTGGAGCGCCACTCGTATAACCCCCTATGGCTACACCTTC. The chain recombines TRBV30 with TRBJ1-2; D remains unclear. V lost 3 bases and J 4 bases, leaving 18 bases between the germline ends. The germline gives CDR1 GTSNPN, CDR2 SVGIG (reference sequence). CDR3 size: 15 residues.

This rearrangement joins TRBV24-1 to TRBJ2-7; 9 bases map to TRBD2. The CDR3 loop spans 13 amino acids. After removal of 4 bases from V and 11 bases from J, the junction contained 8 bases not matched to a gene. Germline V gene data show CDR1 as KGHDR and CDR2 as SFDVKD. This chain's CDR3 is CATSETGTSREYF. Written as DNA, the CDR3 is TGTGCCACCAGTGAAACCGGGACTAGCCGCGAGTACTTC.

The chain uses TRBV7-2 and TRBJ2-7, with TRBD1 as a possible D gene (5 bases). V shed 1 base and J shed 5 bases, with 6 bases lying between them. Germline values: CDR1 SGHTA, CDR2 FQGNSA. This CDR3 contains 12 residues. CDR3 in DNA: TGTGCCAGCAGCTTAGGGACAAACGAGCAGTACTTC. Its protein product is CASSLGTNEQYF.

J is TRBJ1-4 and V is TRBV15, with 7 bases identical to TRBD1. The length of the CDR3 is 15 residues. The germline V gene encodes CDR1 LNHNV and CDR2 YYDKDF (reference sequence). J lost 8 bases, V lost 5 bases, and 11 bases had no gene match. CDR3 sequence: CATSEGDSLREKLFF. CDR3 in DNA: TGTGCCACCAGCGAGGGGGACAGTCTGAGGGAAAAACTGTTTTTT.

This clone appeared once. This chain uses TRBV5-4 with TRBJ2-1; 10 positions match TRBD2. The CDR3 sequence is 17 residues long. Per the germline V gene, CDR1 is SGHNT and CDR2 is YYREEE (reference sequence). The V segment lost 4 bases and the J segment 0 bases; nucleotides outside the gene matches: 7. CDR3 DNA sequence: TGTGCCAGCAGCAGGACTAGCGGCCCTAGCTCCTACAATGAGCAGTTCTTC. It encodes CASSRTSGPSSYNEQFF.

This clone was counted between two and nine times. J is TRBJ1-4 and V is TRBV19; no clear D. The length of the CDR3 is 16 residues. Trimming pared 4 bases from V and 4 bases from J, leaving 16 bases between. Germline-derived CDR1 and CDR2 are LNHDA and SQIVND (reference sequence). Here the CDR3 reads CASSTTVEAVNEKLFF. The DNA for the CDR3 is TGTGCCAGTAGTACGACGGTAGAGGCTGTTAATGAAAAACTGTTTTTT.

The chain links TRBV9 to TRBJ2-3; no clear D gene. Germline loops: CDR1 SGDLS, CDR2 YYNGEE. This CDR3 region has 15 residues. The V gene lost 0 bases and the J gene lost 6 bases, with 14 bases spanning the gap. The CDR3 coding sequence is TGTGCCAGCAGCGTAGGGTTCCTCGCCCGGGATACGCAGTATTTT. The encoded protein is CASSVGFLARDTQYF.

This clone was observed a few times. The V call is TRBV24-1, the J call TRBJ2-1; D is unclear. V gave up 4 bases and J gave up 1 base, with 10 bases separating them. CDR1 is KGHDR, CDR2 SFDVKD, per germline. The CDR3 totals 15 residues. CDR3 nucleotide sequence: TGTGCCACCAGTGACCCGACTCGTTCCTACAATGAGCAGTTCTTC. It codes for CATSDPTRSYNEQFF.

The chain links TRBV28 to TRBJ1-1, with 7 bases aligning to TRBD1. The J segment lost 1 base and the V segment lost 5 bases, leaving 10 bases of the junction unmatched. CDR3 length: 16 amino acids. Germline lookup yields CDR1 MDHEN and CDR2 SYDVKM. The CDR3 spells CASSALMDRRNTEAFF. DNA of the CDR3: TGTGCCAGCAGTGCCCTAATGGACAGGCGGAACACTGAAGCTTTCTTT. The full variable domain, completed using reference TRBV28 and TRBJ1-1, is DVKVTQSSRYLVKRTGEKVFLECVQDMDHENMFWYRQDPGLGLRLIYFSYDVKMKEKGDIPEGYSVSREKKERFSLILESASTNQTSMYLCASSALMDRRNTEAFFGQGTRLTVV.

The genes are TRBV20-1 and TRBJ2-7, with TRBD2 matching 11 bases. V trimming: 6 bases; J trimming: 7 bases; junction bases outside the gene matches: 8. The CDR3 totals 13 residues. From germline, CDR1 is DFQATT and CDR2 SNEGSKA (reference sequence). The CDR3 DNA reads TGCAGTGCCAGTAGCGGGAGGGCGGGGGAGCAGTACTTC. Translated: CSASSGRAGEQYF.

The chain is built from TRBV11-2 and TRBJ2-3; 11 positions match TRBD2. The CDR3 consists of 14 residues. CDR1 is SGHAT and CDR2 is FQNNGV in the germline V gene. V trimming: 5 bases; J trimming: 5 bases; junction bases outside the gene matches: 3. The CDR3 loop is CASSPGLAGDTQYF. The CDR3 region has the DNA TGTGCCAGCAGCCCAGGACTAGCGGGAGATACGCAGTATTTT.

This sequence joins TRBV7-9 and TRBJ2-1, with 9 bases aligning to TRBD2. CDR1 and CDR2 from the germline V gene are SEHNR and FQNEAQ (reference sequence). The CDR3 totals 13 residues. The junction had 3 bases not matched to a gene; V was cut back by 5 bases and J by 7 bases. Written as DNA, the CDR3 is TGTGCCAGCAGCGGACTAGCGTTAAATGAGCAGTTCTTC. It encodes CASSGLALNEQFF.

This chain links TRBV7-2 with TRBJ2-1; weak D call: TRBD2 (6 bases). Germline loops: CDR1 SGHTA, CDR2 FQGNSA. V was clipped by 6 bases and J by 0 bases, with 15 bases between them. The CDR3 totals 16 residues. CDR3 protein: CASRLRDGGSYNEQFF. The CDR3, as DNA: TGTGCCAGCAGACTGCGGGACGGGGGCTCCTACAATGAGCAGTTCTTC.

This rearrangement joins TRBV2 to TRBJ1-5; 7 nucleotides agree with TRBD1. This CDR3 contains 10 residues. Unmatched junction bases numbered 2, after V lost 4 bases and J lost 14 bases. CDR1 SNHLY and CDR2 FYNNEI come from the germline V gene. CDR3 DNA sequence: TGTGCCAGCAGTGGACAGGGTAAGCATTTT. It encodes CASSGQGKHF.

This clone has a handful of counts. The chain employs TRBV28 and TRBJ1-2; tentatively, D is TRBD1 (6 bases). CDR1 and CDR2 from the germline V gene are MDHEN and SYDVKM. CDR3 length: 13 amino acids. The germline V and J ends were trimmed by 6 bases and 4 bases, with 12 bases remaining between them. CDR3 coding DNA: TGTGCCAGCAGCCTCCGGGACATCTATGGCTACACCTTC. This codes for CASSLRDIYGYTF.

The CDR3 protein is CATAGTGIHEQYF. The CDR3 region has the DNA TGTGCCACCGCCGGGACAGGGATCCACGAGCAGTACTTC. J is TRBJ2-7 and V is TRBV28; 9 bases line up with TRBD1. The V gene end was trimmed by 10 bases and the J gene end by 5 bases; junction bases not matched to a gene: 9. The V gene's germline CDR1 is MDHEN and CDR2 SYDVKM. CDR3 length equals 13 residues.